The rows below give T cell receptor beta chains drawn from one sample of a study of shared clonotypes between healthy human individuals. Assay used: immunoSEQ multiplex PCR; TCRdb lists only in-frame clones, some missing. The sample shows about 680,000 clones, approximately 75% of them seen only once. Material for sequencing was memory CD4+ T cells sorted from blood. These receptors were collected from a woman aged 25 to 39 in good health. The CDR3 runs from the conserved cysteine through the conserved F or W.

V,J,CDR3
TRBV6-4,TRBJ2-7,CASSAEGGLAGTEQYF
TRBV2,TRBJ2-1,CASIPGTSGTHEQFF
TRBV7-9,TRBJ1-3,CASSLRDSSGNTIYF
TRBV18,TRBJ1-5,CASSRSGNQPQHF
TRBV27,TRBJ1-2,CASSSHRGRIYGYTF
TRBV28,TRBJ2-2,CASSQGLTGELFF
TRBV7-2,TRBJ1-2,CASSPKEAETYGYTF
TRBV7-7,TRBJ2-5,CASSLRLAGDPWETQYF
TRBV5-4,TRBJ2-3,CASSTNKDSIADTQYF
TRBV11-2,TRBJ2-1,CASSLRGTIYADEQFF
TRBV5-1,TRBJ1-4,CASSFTGGRGEKLFF
TRBV28,TRBJ2-1,CASSRGQGIWNEQFF
TRBV27,TRBJ2-5,CASSRMGQAQETQYF
TRBV28,TRBJ1-1,CASKNYRGLRGNTEAFF
TRBV27,TRBJ1-1,CASSASGSTEAFF
TRBV29-1,TRBJ2-2,CSVGGQNQVTTGELFF
TRBV19,TRBJ2-2,CASSFWGSPATGELFF
TRBV6-1,TRBJ2-1,CASSSQRNEQFF
TRBV10-2,TRBJ1-5,CASSEVGNQPQHF
TRBV29-1,TRBJ1-1,CSVEGTLAFF
TRBV5-6,TRBJ1-4,CASSIWTRGKLFF
TRBV6-1,TRBJ2-3,CASSERSGGPDTQYF
TRBV11-3,TRBJ1-2,CASSSTLRDRSNYGYTF